Sequencing of this T cell receptor (beta chain) was carried out in a study of early T cells in non-severe SARS-CoV-2 infection. Overall study: RNA in bulk from unsorted whole blood was sequenced, and chains were unpaired.

This clonotype was recorded many times. TCRdb re-called the 5' RACE reads with MiXCR, one entry per CDR3 protein. This sample has 20,000 to 25,000 distinct CDR3 sequences, with about 4.5% found just once. The germline gives CDR1 SGHTA, CDR2 FQGNSA. V was shortened by 4 bases and J by 7 bases, with 8 bases between the two germline ends. This CDR3 comprises 12 residues. Material: whole blood. The TCR sequence derives from an adult who was a healthcare worker with PCR-confirmed SARS-CoV-2 infection or an uninfected control (not recorded which). The V call is TRBV7-2, the J call TRBJ1-5; D is unclear. CDR3 DNA: TGTGCCAGCAGCTCTCGAGGGCAGCCCCAGCATTTT. Translation gives CASSSRGQPQHF.